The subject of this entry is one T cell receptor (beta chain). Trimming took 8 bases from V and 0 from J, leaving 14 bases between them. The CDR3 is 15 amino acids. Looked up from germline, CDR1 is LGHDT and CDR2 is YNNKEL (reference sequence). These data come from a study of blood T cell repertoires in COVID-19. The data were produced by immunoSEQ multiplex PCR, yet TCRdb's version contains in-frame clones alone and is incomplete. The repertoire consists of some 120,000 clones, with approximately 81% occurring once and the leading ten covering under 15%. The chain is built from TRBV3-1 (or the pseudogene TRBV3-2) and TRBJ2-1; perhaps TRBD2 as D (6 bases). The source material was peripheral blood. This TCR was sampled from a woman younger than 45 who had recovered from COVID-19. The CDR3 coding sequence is TGTGCCAGCCGCCCGGGACTTTCCTCCTACAATGAGCAGTTCTTC. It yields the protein CASRPGLSSYNEQFF.